A single sample gave rise to the 10 T cell receptor beta chains below, sequenced in a study of blood T cells in healthy people across ages (dated by TCRdb to between 2014 and 2017). The library was built by means of 5' RACE. The reads were generated on an Illumina HiSeq 2500. A second PCR of roughly 6 to 12 cycles was performed with a sample-barcoded 5' primer and a J-beta primer mix. Using fastp at Q25 and MiXCR, TCRdb reprocessed the public reads and kept productive beta chains. CDR3 protein duplicates are merged, each entry listing the most common genes and DNA. The sample includes roughly 900,000 distinct CDR3 sequences, with approximately 49% observed a single time. Over 10% of the sample is taken by the ten largest. The sequenced material came from blood. The receptor set was obtained from a man aged 30 to 45 in good health.

In DNA form, the CDR3 reads TGTGCCAGCAGGGGGACTAGCGAAGAGACCCAGTACTTC. Translating gives CASRGTSEETQYF. The chain uses TRBV2 and TRBJ2-5; 10 bases are shared with TRBD2. This CDR3 has 13 amino acids. V lost 6 bases to trimming and J lost 3 bases; unmatched junction nucleotides: 1. The germline V gene has CDR1 SNHLY and CDR2 FYNNEI.

Concerning this clonotype: This may arise from a read error, as a much more abundant clone is one base away. The genes are TRBV4-3 and TRBJ2-2, with D possibly matching TRBD2 (6 bases). CDR3 length: 13 amino acids. Germline-derived CDR1 and CDR2 are LGHNA and YSLEER. The CDR3 sequence is CASSQVPTGGLFF. The CDR3 nucleotides read TGCGCCAGCAGCCAAGTCCCCACCGGGGGGCTGTTTTTT.

This chain joins TRBV6-1 and TRBJ2-3, with 9 bases that match TRBD2. Losses at the gene ends were 6 bases for V and 2 bases for J; bases not matched to a gene: 12. CDR3 length: 17 amino acids. Germline CDR1 is MNHNS and CDR2 is SASEGT. The CDR3: CASSPLSIAGATDTQYF. The CDR3 DNA follows: TGTGCCAGCAGCCCTTTATCGATAGCGGGGGCCACAGATACGCAGTATTTT.

This chain links TRBV15 with TRBJ1-1; a possible D gene is TRBD1 (5 bases). The CDR3 loop spans 13 amino acids. Germline V gene lookup returns CDR1 LNHNV and CDR2 YYDKDF (reference sequence). V shed 6 bases and J shed 2 bases, with 10 bases lying between them. DNA for the CDR3: TGTGCCACCAGAAGGGACTCAAACACTGAAGCTTTCTTT. Translating it yields CATRRDSNTEAFF.

As to this clonotype: Germline is not matched at one junction end, which may reflect a read error. J is TRBJ2-1 and V is TRBV4-1; D assignment may be TRBD1 or TRBD2 (5 bases each). There are 15 residues in the CDR3. The germline V gene has CDR1 MGHRA and CDR2 YSYEKL. The CDR3 sequence is CASRPPGPAYSEQFF. DNA for the CDR3: TGCGCCAGCAGGCCCCCGGGGCCAGCCTACAGTGAGCAGTTCTTC.

This clonotype has only one observation. The chain links TRBV7-2 to TRBJ2-7; D might be TRBD1 or TRBD2, each matching 5 bases. This CDR3 contains 15 residues. The V and J ends lost 4 bases and 0 bases respectively, with 13 bases between them. CDR1 is SGHTA and CDR2 is FQGNSA in the germline V gene. CDR3 in amino acids: CASSSTGTVSYEQYF. CDR3 coding DNA: TGTGCCAGCAGCTCGACCGGGACGGTCTCCTACGAGCAGTACTTC.

The chain uses TRBV28 and TRBJ2-7, with 7 bases aligning to TRBD1. The CDR3 totals 15 residues. Unmatched junction bases numbered 8, after V lost 4 bases and J lost 2 bases. CDR1 is MDHEN, CDR2 SYDVKM, per germline. The CDR3 is CASSSGTASAYEQYF. CDR3 sequence (DNA): TGTGCCAGCAGTTCCGGGACAGCCTCCGCCTACGAGCAGTACTTC.

This chain uses TRBV5-1 with TRBJ2-1, with TRBD1 as a possible D gene (5 bases). Germline V gene lookup returns CDR1 SGHRS and CDR2 YFSETQ. The CDR3 has 19 residues. The germline V and J ends were trimmed by 1 base and 5 bases, with 25 bases remaining between them. The CDR3 here is CASSLWGLIDNGSDNEQFF. In nucleotides, the CDR3 is TGCGCCAGCAGCTTGTGGGGCCTGATAGATAATGGTTCGGACAATGAGCAGTTCTTC.

The CDR3 DNA sequence: TGTGCCAGCAGACCCCCGAGTAGCGGGGGGTCAGAGACCCAGTACTTC. It yields the protein CASRPPSSGGSETQYF. The chain combines TRBV6-6 with TRBJ2-5; 10 bases fit TRBD2. Germline-derived CDR1 and CDR2 are MNHNY and SVGAGI (reference sequence). The CDR3 covers 16 residues. Trimming removed 6 bases from V and 4 bases from J; junction bases left unmatched: 11.

The chain has TRBV24-1 and TRBJ2-3; D remains unclear. The CDR3 runs to 15 residues. Germline CDR1 is KGHDR and CDR2 is SFDVKD. V gave up 1 base and J gave up 0 bases, with 7 bases separating them. The CDR3 is CATSDLTASTDTQYF. As DNA, the CDR3 is TGTGCCACCAGTGATTTAACAGCTAGCACAGATACGCAGTATTTT.